This T cell receptor (beta chain) comes out of a study of blood T cell repertoires in COVID-19. Study as a whole: Spain, Italy and the United States supplied samples that represented acute and convalescent COVID-19. Sources were T cells, B-cell-depleted T cells, or PBMCs; the material itself was cDNA or gDNA.

How the authors handled the data: Nucleated cell number was recorded as an estimate derived from reference gene primer amplification. TCRdb's copy holds only in-frame clones and misses some; the assay was immunoSEQ multiplex PCR. That table is the source of V, J and clone size, and D and trimming were worked out from the DNA. The top ten clones hold around a tenth of a sample with roughly 100,000 clones, 80% to 90% of them seen once. V was clipped by 0 bases and J by 8 bases; unmatched bases: 8. CDR1 is ENHRY and CDR2 is SYGVKD in the germline V gene. The CDR3 sequence is 15 residues long. The specimen sequenced was peripheral blood. This chain uses TRBV10-3 with TRBJ1-2; 8 bases agree with TRBD1. The sequence derives from a young woman with acute or convalescent COVID-19. The CDR3 DNA reads as TGTGCCATCAGTGAGTCGACTCGGGCAGGGGGCGGCTACACCTTC. Its translation: CAISESTRAGGGYTF.